This TCR beta chain was recovered during a study of T cell changes during pregnancy in multiple sclerosis. Profiled with immunoSEQ multiplex PCR; TCRdb holds only in-frame clones, not every one. The table has about 83,000 clones, approximately 90% seen once. This CDR3 contains 14 residues. CDR1 is SGDLS and CDR2 is YYNGEE in the germline V gene. The V gene lost 0 bases and the J gene lost 7 bases, with 13 bases spanning the gap. V usage is TRBV9 and J usage is TRBJ1-2; D is perhaps TRBD1 (6 bases). The receptor was derived from a female donor in good health, serving as a control in a pregnancy study. Some clones in this sample may be carry-over from other donors' samples. This material consisted of PBMCs, taken in the first trimester of pregnancy. CDR3 sequence: CASSVDVGGRGYTF. The CDR3 DNA sequence: TGTGCCAGCAGCGTAGATGTAGGGGGTCGTGGCTACACCTTC.